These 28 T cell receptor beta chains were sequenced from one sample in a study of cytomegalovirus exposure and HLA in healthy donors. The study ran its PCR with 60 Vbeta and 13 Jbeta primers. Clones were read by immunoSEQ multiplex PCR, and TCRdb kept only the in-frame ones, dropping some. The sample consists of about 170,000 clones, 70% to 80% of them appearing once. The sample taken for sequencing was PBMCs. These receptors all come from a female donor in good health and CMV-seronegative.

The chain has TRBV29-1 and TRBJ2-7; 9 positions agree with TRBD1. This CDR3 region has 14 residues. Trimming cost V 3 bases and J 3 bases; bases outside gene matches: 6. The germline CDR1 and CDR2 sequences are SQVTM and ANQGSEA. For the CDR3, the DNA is TGCAGCGTTGATAGCGCGACAGGGGGCTACGAGCAGTACTTC. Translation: CSVDSATGGYEQYF.

The CDR3 region is CASSFTGTSGSGANVLTF. The CDR3 DNA follows: TGTGCCAGCAGCTTCACCGGGACTAGCGGCTCTGGGGCCAACGTCCTGACTTTC. The J gene is TRBJ2-6, the V gene TRBV7-2, with TRBD2 matching over 11 bases. The CDR3 spans 18 residues. Per the germline V gene, CDR1 is SGHTA and CDR2 is FQGNSA. V shed 3 bases and J 0 bases; nucleotides not matched to a gene: 4. Combining the CDR3 with reference TRBV7-2 and TRBJ2-6 gives the whole variable domain GAGVSQSPSNKVTEKGKDVELRCDPISGHTALYWYRQSLGQGLEFLIYFQGNSAPDKSGLPSDRFSAERTGGSVSTLTIQRTQQEDSAVYLCASSFTGTSGSGANVLTFGAGSRLTVL.

CDR3 amino acids: CASSPGTGALYYNEQFF. The DNA of the CDR3 is TGTGCCAGCAGTCCGGGCACAGGGGCGTTGTACTACAATGAGCAGTTCTTC. The V and J genes are TRBV21-1 and TRBJ2-1; the DNA was not used to check the table's D call, TRBD1. TRBV21-1 is a listed pseudogene. This CDR3 comprises 17 residues.

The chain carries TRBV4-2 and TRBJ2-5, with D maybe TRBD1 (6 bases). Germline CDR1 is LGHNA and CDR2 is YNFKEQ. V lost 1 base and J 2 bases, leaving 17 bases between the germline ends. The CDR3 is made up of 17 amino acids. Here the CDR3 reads CASSQVVPPRGQETQYF. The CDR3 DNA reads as TGTGCCAGCAGCCAAGTGGTTCCCCCGAGGGGGCAAGAGACCCAGTACTTC.

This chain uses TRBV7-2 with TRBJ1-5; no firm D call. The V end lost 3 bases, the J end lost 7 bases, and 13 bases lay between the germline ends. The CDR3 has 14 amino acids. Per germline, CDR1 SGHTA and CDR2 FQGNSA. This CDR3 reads CASSLKRQEQPQHF. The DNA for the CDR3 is TGTGCCAGCAGCTTGAAGCGGCAGGAACAGCCCCAGCATTTT. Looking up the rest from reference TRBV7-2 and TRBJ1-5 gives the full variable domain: GAGVSQSPSNKVTEKGKDVELRCDPISGHTALYWYRQSLGQGLEFLIYFQGNSAPDKSGLPSDRFSAERTGGSVSTLTIQRTQQEDSAVYLCASSLKRQEQPQHFGDGTRLSIL.

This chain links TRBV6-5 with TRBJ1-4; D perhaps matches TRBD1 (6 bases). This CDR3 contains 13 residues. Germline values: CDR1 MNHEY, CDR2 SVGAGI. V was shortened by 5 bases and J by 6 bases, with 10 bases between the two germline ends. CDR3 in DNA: TGTGCCAGCAGTGGAAACAGGGATGAAAAACTGTTTTTT. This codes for CASSGNRDEKLFF.

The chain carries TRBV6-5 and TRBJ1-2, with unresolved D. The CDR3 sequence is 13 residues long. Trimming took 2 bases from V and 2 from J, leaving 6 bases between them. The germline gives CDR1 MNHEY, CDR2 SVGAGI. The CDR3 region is CASSYNKNYGYTF. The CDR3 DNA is TGTGCCAGCAGTTACAACAAGAACTATGGCTACACCTTC.

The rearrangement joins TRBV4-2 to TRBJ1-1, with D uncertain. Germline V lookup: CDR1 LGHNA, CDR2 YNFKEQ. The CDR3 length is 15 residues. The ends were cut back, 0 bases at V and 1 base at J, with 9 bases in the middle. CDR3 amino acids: CASSQDSVKNTEAFF. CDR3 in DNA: TGTGCCAGCAGCCAAGATAGTGTGAAGAACACTGAAGCTTTCTTT.

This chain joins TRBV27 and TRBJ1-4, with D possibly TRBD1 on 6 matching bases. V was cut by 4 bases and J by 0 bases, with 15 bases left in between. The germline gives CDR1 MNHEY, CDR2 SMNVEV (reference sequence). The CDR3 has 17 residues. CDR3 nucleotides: TGTGCCAGCAGTTCGGGACACCTGACTGCAACTAATGAAAAACTGTTTTTT. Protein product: CASSSGHLTATNEKLFF.

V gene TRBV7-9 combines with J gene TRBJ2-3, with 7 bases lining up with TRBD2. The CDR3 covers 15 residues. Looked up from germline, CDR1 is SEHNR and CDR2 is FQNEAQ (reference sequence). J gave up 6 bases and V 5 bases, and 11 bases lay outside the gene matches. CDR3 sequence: CASSPIGRAQDTQYF. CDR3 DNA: TGTGCCAGCAGCCCAATAGGGAGGGCTCAGGATACGCAGTATTTT.

This CDR3 reads CASSLAYGEGRNEQFF. DNA for the CDR3: TGTGCCAGCAGCTTAGCTTATGGGGAGGGAAGGAATGAGCAGTTCTTC. This rearrangement joins TRBV7-6 to TRBJ2-1; 7 positions match TRBD2. Germline V gene lookup returns CDR1 SGHVS and CDR2 FNYEAQ. V lost 0 bases and J lost 7; bases outside the gene matches: 9. The CDR3 loop spans 16 amino acids. Full variable domain (rest looked up from reference TRBV7-6 and TRBJ2-1): GAGVSQSPRYKVTKRGQDVALRCDPISGHVSLYWYRQALGQGPEFLTYFNYEAQQDKSGLPNDRFSAERPEGSISTLTIQRTEQRDSAMYRCASSLAYGEGRNEQFFGPGTRLTVL.

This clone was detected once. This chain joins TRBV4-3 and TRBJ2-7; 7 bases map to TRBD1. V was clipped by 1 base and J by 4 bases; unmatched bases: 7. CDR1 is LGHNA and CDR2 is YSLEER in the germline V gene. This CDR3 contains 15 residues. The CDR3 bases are TGCGCCAGCAGCCAAGGACAGGGCGGGTTTTACGAGCAGTACTTC. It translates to CASSQGQGGFYEQYF.

CDR3 sequence reads: CASTKAGPGEKLFF. The DNA of the CDR3 is TGTGCCAGCACCAAAGCGGGTCCAGGAGAAAAACTGTTTTTT. This sequence joins TRBV6-5 and TRBJ1-4; D unresolved. The V end was cut by 7 bases, the J end by 8 bases, with 17 bases between. The V gene's germline CDR1 is MNHEY and CDR2 SVGAGI. CDR3 length: 14 amino acids.

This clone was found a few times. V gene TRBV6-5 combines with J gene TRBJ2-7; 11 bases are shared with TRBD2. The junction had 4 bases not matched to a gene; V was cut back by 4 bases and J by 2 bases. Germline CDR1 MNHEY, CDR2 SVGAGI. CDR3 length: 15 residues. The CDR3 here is CASSLLAGGPYEQYF. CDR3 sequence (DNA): TGTGCCAGCAGTTTGCTAGCGGGGGGCCCCTACGAGCAGTACTTC.

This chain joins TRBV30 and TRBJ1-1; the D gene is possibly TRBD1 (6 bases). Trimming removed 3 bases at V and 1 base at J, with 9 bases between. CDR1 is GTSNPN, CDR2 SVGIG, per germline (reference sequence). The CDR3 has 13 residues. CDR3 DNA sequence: TGTGCCTGGAGAAGGGGGAGGAACACTGAAGCTTTCTTT. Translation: CAWRRGRNTEAFF.

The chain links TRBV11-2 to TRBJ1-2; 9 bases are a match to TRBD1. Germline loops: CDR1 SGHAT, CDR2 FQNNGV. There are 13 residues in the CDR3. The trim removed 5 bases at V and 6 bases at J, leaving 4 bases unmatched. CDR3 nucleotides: TGTGCCAGCAGCCTAGGACAGGGGCATGGCTACACCTTC. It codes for CASSLGQGHGYTF.

The CDR3 is CASSLAVVQFF. For the CDR3, the DNA is TGTGCCAGCAGCTTAGCGGTTGTGCAGTTCTTC. The chain links TRBV11-2 to TRBJ2-1, with D unclear. The CDR3 loop spans 11 amino acids. Trimming took 1 base from V and 12 from J, leaving 7 bases between them. Per the germline V gene, CDR1 is SGHAT and CDR2 is FQNNGV. Variable domain in full (rest from reference TRBV11-2 and TRBJ2-1): EAGVAQSPRYKIIEKRQSVAFWCNPISGHATLYWYQQILGQGPKLLIQFQNNGVVDDSQLPKDRFSAERLKGVDSTLKIQPAKLEDSAVYLCASSLAVVQFFGPGTRLTVL.

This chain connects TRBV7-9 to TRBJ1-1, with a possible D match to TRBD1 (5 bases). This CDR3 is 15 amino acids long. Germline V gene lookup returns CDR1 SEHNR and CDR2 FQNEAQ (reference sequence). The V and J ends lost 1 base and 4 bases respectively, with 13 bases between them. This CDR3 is CASSLEGRSGTEAFF. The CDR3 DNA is TGTGCCAGCAGCTTAGAGGGGCGGTCGGGCACTGAAGCTTTCTTT.

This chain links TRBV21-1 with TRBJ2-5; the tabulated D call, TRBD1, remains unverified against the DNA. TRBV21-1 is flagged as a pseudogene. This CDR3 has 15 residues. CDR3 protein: CASSNLGQGGETQYF. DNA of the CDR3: TGTGCCAGCAGCAACTTAGGACAGGGAGGGGAGACCCAGTACTTC.

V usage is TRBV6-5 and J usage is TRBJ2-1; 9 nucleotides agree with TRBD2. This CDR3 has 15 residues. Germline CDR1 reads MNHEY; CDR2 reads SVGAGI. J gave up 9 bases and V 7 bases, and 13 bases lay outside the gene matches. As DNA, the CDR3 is TGTGCCAGCACCCCCGAGGGCGGGAGGGGGCCTGAGCAGTTCTTC. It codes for CASTPEGGRGPEQFF.

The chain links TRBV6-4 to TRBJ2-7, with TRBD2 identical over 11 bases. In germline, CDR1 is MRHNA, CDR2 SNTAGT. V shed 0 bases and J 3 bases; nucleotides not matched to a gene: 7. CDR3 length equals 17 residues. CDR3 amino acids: CASSDSILGTSGYEQYF. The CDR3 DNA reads TGTGCCAGCAGTGACTCGATACTCGGGACTAGCGGCTACGAGCAGTACTTC.

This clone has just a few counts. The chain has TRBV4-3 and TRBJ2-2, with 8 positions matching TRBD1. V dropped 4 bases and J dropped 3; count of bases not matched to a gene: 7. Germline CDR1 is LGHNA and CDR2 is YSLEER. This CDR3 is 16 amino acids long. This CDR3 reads CASSLSGGGYTGELFF. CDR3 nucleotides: TGCGCCAGCAGCCTCTCAGGGGGCGGGTACACCGGGGAGCTGTTTTTT.

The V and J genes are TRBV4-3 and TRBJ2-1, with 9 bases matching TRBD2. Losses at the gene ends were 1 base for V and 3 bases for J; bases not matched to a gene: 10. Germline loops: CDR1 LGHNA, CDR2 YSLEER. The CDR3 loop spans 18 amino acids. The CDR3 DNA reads TGCGCCAGCAGCCAAGCGAGTGCTTTTAGCGGGAGCTACAATGAGCAGTTCTTC. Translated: CASSQASAFSGSYNEQFF.

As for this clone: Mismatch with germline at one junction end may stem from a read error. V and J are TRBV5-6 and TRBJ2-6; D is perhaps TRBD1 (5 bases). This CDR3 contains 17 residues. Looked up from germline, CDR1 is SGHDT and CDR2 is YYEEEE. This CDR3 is CASSLVERFSGANGLTF. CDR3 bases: TGTGCCAGCAGCTTGGTTGAGCGTTTCTCTGGGGCCAACGGCCTGACTTTC. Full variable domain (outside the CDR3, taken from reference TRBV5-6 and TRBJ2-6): DAGVTQSPTHLIKTRGQQVTLRCSPKSGHDTVSWYQQALGQGPQFIFQYYEEEERQRGNFPDRFSGHQFPNYSSELNVNALLLGDSALYLCASSLVERFSGANGLTFGAGSRLTVL.

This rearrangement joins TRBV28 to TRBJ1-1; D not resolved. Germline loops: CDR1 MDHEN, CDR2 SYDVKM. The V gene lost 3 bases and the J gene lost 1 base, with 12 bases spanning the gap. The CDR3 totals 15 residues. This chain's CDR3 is CASSFGLRRNTEAFF. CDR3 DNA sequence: TGTGCCAGCAGTTTTGGACTACGACGGAACACTGAAGCTTTCTTT.

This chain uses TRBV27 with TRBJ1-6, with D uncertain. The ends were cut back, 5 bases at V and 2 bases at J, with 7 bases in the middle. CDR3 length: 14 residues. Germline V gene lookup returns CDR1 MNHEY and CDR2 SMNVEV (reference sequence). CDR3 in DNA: TGTGCCAGCAGTCCGGGGACCTATAATTCACCCCTCCACTTT. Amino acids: CASSPGTYNSPLHF.

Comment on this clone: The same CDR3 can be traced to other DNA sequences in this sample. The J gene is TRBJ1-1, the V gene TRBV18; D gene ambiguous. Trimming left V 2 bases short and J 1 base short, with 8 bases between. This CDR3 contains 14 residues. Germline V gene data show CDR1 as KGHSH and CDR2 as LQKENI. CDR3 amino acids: CASSPGRGNTEAFF. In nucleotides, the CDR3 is TGTGCCAGCTCACCAGGTCGAGGGAACACTGAAGCTTTCTTT.

CDR3 region: CAWSGRTGFNYGYTF. The DNA for the CDR3 is TGTGCCTGGAGTGGGAGGACAGGGTTTAACTATGGCTACACCTTC. This chain uses TRBV30 with TRBJ1-2, with 8 nucleotides matching TRBD1. CDR3 length: 15 amino acids. CDR1 is GTSNPN, CDR2 SVGIG, per germline (reference sequence). The ends lost 1 base at V and 1 base at J; junction bases unmatched: 5.